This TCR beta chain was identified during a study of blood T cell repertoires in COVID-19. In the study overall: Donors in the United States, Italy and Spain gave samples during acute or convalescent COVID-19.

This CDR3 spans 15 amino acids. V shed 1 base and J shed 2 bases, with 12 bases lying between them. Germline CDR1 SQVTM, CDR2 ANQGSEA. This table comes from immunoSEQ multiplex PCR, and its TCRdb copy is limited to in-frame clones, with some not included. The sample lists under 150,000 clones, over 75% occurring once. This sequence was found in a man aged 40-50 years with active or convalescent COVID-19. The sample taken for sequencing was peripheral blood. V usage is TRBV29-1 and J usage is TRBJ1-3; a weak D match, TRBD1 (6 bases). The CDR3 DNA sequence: TGCAGCGTTGAAGGTGTCCCAGGGGCTGGAAACACCATATATTTT. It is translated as CSVEGVPGAGNTIYF.